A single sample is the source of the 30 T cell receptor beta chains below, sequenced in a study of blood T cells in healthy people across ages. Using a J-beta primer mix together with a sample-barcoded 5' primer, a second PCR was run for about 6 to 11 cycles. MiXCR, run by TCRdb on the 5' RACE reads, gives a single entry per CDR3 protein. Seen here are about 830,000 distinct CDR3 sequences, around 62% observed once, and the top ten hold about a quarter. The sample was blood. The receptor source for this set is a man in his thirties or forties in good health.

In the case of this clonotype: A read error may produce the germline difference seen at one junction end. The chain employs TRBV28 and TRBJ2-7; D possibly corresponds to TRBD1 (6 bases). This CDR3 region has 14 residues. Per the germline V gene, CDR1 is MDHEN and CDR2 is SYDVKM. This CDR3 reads CASTLGQSSDEQYF. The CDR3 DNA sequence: TGTGCCAGCACCCTCGGACAGAGCTCCGACGAGCAGTACTTC.

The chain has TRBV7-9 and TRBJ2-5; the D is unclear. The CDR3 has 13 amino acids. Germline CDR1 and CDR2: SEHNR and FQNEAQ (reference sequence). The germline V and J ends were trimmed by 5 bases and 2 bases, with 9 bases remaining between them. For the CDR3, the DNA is TGTGCCAGCAGCCAAAGAGTTCAAGAGACCCAGTACTTC. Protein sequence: CASSQRVQETQYF.

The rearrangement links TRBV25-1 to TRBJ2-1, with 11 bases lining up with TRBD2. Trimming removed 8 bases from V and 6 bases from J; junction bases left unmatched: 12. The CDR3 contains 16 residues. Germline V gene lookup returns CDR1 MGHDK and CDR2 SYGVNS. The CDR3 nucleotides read TGTGCCAGCGCGCAGGGCGCCCTAGCGGGGGGCAATGAGCAGTTCTTC. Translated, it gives CASAQGALAGGNEQFF.

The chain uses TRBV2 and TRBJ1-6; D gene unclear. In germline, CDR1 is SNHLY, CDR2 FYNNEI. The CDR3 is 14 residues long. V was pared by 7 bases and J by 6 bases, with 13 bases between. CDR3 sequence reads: CASTRGRSNSPLHF. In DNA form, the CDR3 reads TGTGCCAGCACTCGAGGGAGGAGTAATTCACCCCTCCACTTT.

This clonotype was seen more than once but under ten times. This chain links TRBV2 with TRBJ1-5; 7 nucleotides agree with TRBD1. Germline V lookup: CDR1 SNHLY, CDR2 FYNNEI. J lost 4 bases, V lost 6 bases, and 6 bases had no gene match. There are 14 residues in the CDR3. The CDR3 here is CASRPGQLNQPQHF. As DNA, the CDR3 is TGTGCCAGCAGGCCGGGACAGTTGAATCAGCCCCAGCATTTT.

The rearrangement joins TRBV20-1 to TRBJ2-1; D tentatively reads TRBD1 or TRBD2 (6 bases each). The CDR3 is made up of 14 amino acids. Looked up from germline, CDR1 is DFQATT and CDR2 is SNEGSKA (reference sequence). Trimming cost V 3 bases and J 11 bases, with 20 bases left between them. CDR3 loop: CSASGGGESDKQFF. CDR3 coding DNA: TGCAGTGCTAGCGGGGGCGGGGAGTCGGATAAGCAGTTCTTC.

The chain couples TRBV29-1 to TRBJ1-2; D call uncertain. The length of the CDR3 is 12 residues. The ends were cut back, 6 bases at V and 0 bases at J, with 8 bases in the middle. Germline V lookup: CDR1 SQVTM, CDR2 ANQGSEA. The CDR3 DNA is TGCAGCGTGGTGTCCGCTAACTATGGCTACACCTTC. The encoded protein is CSVVSANYGYTF.

The DNA for the CDR3 is TGTGCCAGCAGCCCTGATCTGTGGGGCGGAAATGAGCAGTTCTTC. This translates into CASSPDLWGGNEQFF. The genes are TRBV4-2 and TRBJ2-1; possibly TRBD1 for D (5 bases). The V gene's germline CDR1 is LGHNA and CDR2 YNFKEQ. V was cut by 4 bases and J by 7 bases, with 17 bases left in between. The CDR3 extends over 15 amino acids.

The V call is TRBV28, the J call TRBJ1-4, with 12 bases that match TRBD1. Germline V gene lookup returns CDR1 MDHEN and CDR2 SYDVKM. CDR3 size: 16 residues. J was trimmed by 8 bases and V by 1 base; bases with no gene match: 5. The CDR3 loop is CASSLSGTGGKEKLFF. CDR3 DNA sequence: TGTGCCAGCAGTTTATCCGGGACAGGGGGCAAGGAAAAACTGTTTTTT.

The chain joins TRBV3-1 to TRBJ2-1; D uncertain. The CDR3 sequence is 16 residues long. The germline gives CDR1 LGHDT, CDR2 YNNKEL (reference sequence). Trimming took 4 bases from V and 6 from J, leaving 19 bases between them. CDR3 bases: TGTGCCAGCAGCCGTCGAGGCGGAGTAGAGGTCAATGAGCAGTTCTTC. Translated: CASSRRGGVEVNEQFF.

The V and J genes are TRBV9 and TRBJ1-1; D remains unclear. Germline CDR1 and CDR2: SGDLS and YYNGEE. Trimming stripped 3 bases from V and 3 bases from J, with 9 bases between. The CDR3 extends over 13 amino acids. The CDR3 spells CASSARGYTEAFF. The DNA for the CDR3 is TGTGCCAGCAGCGCCCGCGGCTACACTGAAGCTTTCTTT.

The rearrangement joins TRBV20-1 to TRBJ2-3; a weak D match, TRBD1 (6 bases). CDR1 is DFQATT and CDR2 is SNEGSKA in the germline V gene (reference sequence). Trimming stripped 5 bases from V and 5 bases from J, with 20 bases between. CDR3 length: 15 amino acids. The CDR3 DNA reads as TGCAGTGCTTCCTCAGGGGACGACCCCCAAGATACGCAGTATTTT. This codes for CSASSGDDPQDTQYF.

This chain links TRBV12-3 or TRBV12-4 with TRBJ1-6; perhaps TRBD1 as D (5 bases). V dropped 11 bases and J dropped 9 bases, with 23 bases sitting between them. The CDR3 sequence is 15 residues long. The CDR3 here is CADSPLGTGGSPLHF. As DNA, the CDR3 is TGTGCCGACAGTCCGTTGGGGACCGGCGGTTCACCCCTCCACTTT.

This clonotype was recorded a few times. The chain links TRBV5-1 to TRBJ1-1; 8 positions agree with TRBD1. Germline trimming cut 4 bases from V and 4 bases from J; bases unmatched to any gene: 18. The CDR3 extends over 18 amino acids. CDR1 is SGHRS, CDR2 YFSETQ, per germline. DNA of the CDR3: TGCGCCAGCAGCCCGGGACAGGAGCTATCCAGGCCCCTCACTGAAGCTTTCTTT. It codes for CASSPGQELSRPLTEAFF. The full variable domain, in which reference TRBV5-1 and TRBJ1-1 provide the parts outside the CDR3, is KAGVTQTPRYLIKTRGQQVTLSCSPISGHRSVSWYQQTPGQGLQFLFEYFSETQRNKGNFPGRFSGRQFSNSRSEMNVSTLELGDSALYLCASSPGQELSRPLTEAFFGQGTRLTVV.

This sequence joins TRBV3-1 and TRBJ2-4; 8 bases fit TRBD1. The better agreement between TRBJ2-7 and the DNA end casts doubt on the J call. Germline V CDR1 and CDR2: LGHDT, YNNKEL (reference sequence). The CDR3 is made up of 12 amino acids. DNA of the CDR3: TGTGCCAGCAGTCGGACAGGGATCGAGCAGTACTTC. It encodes CASSRTGIEQYF.

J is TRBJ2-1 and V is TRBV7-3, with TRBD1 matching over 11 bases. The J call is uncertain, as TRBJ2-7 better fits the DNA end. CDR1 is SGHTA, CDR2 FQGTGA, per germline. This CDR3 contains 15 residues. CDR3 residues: CASSESGTGGYEQYF. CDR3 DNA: TGTGCCAGCAGCGAATCCGGGACAGGGGGCTACGAGCAGTACTTC.

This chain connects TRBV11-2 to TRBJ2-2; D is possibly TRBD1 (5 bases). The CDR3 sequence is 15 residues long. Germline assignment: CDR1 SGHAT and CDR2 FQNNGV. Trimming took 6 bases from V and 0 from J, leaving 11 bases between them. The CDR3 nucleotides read TGTGCCAGCAGTAGGGGTTACGCGAACACCGGGGAGCTGTTTTTT. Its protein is CASSRGYANTGELFF.

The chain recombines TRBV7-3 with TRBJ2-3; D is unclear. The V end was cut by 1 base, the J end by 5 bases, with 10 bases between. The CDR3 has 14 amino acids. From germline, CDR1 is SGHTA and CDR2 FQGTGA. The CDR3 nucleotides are TGTGCCAGCAGCTTAAACGGGCTAAAAGATACGCAGTATTTT. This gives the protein CASSLNGLKDTQYF.

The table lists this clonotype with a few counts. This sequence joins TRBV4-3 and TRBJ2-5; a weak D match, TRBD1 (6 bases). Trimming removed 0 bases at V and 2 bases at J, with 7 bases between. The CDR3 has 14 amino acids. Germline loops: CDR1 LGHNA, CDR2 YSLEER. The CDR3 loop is CASSQDTGQETQYF. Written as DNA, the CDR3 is TGCGCCAGCAGCCAAGACACAGGGCAAGAGACCCAGTACTTC.

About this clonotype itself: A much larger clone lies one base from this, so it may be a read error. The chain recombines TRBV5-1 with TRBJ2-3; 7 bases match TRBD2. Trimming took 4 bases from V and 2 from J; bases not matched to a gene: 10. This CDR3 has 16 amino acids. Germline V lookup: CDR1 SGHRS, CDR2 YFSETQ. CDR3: CASSGGITSATDTQYF. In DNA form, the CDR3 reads TGCGCCAGCAGCGGGGGGATAACTAGCGCCACAGATACGCAGTATTTT. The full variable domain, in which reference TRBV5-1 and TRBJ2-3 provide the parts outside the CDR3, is KAGVTQTPRYLIKTRGQQVTLSCSPISGHRSVSWYQQTPGQGLQFLFEYFSETQRNKGNFPGRFSGRQFSNSRSEMNVSTLELGDSALYLCASSGGITSATDTQYFGPGTRLTVL.

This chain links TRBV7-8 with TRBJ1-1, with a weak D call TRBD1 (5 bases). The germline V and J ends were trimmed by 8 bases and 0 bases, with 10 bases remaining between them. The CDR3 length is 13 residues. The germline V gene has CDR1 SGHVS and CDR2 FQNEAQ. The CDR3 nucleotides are TGTGCCAGCTGGGGCAGTATGAACACTGAAGCTTTCTTT. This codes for CASWGSMNTEAFF. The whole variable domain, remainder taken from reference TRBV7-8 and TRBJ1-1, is GAGVSQSPRYKVAKRGQDVALRCDPISGHVSLFWYQQALGQGPEFLTYFQNEAQLDKSGLPSDRFFAERPEGSVSTLKIQRTQQEDSAVYLCASWGSMNTEAFFGQGTRLTVV.

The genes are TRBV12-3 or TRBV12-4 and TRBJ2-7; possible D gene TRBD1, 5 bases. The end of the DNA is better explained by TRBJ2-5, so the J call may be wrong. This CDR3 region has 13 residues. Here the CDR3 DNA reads TGTGCCAGCAGTTGGTGGACACAAGAGACCCAGTACTTC. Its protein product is CASSWWTQETQYF.

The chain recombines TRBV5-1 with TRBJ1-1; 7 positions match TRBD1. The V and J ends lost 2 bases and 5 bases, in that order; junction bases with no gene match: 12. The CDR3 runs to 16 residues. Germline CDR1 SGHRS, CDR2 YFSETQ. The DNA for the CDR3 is TGCGCCAGCAGCTTCAACGCAGGGGGGGAAGGTACTGAAGCTTTCTTT. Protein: CASSFNAGGEGTEAFF.

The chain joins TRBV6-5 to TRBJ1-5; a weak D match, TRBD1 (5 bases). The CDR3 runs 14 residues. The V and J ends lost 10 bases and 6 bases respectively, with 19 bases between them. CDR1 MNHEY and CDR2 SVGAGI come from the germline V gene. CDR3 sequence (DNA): TGTGCCACCTCAGGGACTACCTTAGGTCAGCCCCAGCATTTT. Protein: CATSGTTLGQPQHF.

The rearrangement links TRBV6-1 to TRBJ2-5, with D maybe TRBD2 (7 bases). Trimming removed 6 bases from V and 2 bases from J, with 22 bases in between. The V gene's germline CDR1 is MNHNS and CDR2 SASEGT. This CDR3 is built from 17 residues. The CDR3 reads CASSNLRGRGPQETQYF. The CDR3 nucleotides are TGTGCCAGCAGCAACCTACGGGGGCGGGGGCCACAAGAGACCCAGTACTTC.

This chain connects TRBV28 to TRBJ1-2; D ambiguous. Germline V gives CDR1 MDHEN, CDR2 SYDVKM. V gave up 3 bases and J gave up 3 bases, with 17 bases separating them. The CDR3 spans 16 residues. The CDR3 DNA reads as TGTGCCAGCAGTTTGGTAGAGCGGCATCTTGACTATGGCTACACCTTC. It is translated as CASSLVERHLDYGYTF.

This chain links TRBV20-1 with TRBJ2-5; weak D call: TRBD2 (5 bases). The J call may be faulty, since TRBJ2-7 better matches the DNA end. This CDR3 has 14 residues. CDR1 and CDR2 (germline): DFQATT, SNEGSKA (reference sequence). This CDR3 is CSASGRTGTYEQYF. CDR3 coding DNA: TGCAGTGCTAGCGGGCGGACGGGAACCTACGAGCAGTACTTC.

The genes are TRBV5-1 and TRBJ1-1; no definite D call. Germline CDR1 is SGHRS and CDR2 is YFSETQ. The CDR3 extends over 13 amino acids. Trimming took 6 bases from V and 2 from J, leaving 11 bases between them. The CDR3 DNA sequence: TGCGCCAGCAACCAAGCCCTCAACACTGAAGCTTTCTTT. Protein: CASNQALNTEAFF.

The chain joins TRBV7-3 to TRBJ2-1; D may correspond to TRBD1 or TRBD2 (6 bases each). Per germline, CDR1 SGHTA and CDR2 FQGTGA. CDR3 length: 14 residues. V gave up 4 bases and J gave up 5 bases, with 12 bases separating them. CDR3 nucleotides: TGTGCCAGCAGCTGGGGGGCCGAAAACAATGAGCAGTTCTTC. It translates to CASSWGAENNEQFF.

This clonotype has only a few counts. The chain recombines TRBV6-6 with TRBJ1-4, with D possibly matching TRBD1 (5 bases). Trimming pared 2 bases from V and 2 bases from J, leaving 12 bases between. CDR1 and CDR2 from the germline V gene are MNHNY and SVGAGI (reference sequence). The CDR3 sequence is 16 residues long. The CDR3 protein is CASSYGQEGTNEKLFF. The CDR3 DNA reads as TGTGCCAGCAGTTACGGGCAGGAGGGGACTAATGAAAAACTGTTTTTT.